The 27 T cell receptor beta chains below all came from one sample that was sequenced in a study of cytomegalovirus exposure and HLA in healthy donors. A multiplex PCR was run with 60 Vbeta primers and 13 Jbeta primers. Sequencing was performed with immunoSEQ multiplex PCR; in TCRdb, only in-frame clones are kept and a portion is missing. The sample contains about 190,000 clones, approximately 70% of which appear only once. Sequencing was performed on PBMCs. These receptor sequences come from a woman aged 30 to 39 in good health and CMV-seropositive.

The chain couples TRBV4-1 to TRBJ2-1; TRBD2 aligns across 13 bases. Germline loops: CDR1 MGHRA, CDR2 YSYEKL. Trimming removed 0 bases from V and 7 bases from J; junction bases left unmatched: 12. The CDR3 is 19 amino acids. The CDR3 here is CASSQDQRTSGSQYNEQFF. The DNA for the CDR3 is TGCGCCAGCAGCCAAGATCAAAGGACTAGCGGGAGTCAATATAATGAGCAGTTCTTC.

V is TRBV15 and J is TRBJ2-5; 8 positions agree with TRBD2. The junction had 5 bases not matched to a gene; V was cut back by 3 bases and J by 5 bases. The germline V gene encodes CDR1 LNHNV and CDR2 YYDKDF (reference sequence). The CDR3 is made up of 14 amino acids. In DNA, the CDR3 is TGTGCCACCAGCAGCGGGAGGGCGGAGGAGACCCAGTACTTC. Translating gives CATSSGRAEETQYF.

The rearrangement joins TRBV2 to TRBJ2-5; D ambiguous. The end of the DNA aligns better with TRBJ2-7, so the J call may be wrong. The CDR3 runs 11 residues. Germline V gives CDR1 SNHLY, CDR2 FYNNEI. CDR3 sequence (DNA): TGTGCCAGCAGTGGGTCCTACGAGCAGTACTTC. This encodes CASSGSYEQYF.

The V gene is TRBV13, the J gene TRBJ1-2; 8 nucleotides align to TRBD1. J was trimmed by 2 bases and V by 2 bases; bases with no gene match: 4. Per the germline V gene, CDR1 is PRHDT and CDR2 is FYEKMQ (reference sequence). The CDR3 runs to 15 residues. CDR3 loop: CASSLLTGGNYGYTF. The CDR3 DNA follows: TGTGCCAGCAGCTTATTAACAGGGGGAAACTATGGCTACACCTTC.

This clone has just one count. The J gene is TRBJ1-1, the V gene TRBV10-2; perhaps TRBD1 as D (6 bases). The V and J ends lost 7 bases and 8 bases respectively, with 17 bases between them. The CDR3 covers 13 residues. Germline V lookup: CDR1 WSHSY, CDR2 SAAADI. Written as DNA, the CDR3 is TGCGCCAGCATGGCAGGGGAAATGGGAGAAGCTTTCTTT. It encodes CASMAGEMGEAFF.

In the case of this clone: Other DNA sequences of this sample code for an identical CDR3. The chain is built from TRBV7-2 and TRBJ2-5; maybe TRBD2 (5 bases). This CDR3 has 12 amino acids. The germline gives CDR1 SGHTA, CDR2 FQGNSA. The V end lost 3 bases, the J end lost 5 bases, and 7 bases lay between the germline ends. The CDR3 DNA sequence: TGTGCCAGCAGCTTCGCGGGCGAGACCCAGTACTTC. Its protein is CASSFAGETQYF.

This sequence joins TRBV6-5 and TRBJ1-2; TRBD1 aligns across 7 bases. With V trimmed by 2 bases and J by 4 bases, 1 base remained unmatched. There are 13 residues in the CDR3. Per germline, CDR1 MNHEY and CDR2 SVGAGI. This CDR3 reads CASSYRQGYGYTF. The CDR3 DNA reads TGTGCCAGCAGTTACCGACAGGGCTATGGCTACACCTTC.

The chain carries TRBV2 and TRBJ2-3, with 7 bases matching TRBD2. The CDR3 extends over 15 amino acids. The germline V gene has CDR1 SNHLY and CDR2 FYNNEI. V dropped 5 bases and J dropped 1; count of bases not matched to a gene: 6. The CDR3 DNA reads TGTGCCAGCAGTCTGGGAGGGGCGGGCACAGATACGCAGTATTTT. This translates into CASSLGGAGTDTQYF.

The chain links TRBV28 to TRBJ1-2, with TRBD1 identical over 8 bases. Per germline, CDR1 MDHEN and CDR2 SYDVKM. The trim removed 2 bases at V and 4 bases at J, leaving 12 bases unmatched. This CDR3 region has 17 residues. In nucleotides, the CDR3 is TGTGCCAGCAGTTTACAATTCAGGACAGGGCGGATCTATGGCTACACCTTC. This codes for CASSLQFRTGRIYGYTF.

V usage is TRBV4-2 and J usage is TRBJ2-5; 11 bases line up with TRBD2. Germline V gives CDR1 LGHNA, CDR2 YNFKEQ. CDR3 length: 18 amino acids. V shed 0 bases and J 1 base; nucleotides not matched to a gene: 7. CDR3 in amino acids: CASSQDRLAGGIQETQYF. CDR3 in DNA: TGTGCCAGCAGCCAAGATAGATTAGCGGGAGGGATCCAAGAGACCCAGTACTTC.

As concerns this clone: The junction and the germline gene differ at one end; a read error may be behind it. The CDR3 sequence: CASSPPTPDRVYF. The CDR3 nucleotides are TGTGCCAGCTCACCGCCAACCCCCGACAGGGTGTACTTC. V is TRBV18 and J is TRBJ1-2; 7 bases align to TRBD1. Germline-derived CDR1 and CDR2 are KGHSH and LQKENI. The CDR3 runs 13 residues.

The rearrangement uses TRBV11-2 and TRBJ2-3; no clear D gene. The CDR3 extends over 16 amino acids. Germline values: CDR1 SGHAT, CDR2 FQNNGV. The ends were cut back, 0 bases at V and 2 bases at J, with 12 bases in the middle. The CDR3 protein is CASSLESVGPTDTQYF. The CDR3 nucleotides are TGTGCCAGCAGCTTAGAAAGCGTTGGTCCCACAGATACGCAGTATTTT.

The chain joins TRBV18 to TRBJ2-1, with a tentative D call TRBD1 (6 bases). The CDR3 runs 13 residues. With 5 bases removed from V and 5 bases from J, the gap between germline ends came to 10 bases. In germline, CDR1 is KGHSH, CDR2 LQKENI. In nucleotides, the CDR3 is TGTGCCAGCTCAACCAACAGGGACAATGAGCAGTTCTTC. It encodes CASSTNRDNEQFF.

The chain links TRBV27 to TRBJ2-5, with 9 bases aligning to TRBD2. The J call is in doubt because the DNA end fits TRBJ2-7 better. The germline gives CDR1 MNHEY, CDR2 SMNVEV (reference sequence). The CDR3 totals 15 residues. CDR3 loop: CASSLGGSGRYEQYF. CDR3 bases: TGTGCCAGCAGTCTCGGGGGGAGCGGGAGGTACGAGCAGTACTTC.

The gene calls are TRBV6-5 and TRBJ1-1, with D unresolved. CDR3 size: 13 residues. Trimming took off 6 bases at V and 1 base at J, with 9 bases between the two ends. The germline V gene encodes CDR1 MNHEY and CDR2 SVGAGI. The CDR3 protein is CASRTSGNTEAFF. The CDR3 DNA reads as TGTGCCAGCAGAACCTCGGGGAACACTGAAGCTTTCTTT.

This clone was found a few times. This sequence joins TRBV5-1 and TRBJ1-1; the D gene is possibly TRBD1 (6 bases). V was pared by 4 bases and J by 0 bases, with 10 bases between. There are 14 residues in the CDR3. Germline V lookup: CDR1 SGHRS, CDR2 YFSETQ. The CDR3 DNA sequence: TGCGCCAGCAGCAAGACAGGAATGAACACTGAAGCTTTCTTT. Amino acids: CASSKTGMNTEAFF.

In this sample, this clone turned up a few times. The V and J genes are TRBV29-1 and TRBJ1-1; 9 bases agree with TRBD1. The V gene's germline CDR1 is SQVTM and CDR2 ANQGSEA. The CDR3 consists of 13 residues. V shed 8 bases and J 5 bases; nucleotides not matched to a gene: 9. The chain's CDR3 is CSLQDRGNTEAFF. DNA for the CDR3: TGCAGCCTGCAAGACAGGGGGAATACTGAAGCTTTCTTT.

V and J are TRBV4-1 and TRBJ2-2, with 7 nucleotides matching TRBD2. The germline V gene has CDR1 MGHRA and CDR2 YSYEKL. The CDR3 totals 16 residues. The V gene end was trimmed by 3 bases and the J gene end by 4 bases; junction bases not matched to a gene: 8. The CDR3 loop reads CASSQVWEGSTGELFF. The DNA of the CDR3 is TGCGCCAGCAGCCAGGTGTGGGAGGGGTCCACCGGGGAGCTGTTTTTT.

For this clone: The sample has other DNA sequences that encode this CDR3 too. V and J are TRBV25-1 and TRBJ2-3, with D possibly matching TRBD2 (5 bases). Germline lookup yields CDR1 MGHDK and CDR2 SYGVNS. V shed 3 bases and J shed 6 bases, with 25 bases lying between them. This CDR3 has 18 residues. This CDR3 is CASSDISRGAEESDTQYF. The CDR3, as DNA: TGTGCCAGCAGTGATATTTCTCGAGGAGCGGAGGAGTCCGATACGCAGTATTTT.

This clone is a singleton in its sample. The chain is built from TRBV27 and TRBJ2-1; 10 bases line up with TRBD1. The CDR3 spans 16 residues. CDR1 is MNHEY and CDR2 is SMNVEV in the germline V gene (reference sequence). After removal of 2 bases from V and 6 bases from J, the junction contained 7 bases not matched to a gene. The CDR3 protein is CASSLQGQGLGNEQFF. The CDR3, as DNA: TGTGCCAGCAGTTTACAGGGACAGGGGTTGGGCAATGAGCAGTTCTTC.

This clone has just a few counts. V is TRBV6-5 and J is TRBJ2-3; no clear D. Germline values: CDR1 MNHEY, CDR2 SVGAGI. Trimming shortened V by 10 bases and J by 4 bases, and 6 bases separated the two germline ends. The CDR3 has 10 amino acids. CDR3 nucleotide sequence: TGTGCCACCGGGTCAGATACGCAGTATTTT. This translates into CATGSDTQYF.

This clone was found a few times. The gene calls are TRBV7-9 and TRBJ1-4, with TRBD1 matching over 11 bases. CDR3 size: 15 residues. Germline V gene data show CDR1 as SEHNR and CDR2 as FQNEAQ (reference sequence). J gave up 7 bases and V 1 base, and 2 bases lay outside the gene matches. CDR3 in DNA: TGTGCCAGCAGCTTAGTGGGGACAGGGGGTGAAAAACTGTTTTTT. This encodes CASSLVGTGGEKLFF.

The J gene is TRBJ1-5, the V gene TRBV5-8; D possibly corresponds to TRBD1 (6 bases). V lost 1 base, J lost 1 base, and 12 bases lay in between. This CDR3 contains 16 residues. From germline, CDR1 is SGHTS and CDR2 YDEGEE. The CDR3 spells CASSLFKGGSNQPQHF. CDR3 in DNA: TGTGCCAGCAGCTTGTTTAAAGGGGGAAGCAATCAGCCCCAGCATTTT.

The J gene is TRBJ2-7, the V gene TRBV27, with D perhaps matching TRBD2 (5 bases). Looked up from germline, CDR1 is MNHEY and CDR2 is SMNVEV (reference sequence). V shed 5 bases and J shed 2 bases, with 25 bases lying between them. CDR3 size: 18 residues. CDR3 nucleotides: TGTGCCAGCAGTCAAGGACGGAGGCCTGAAGTAACCCCCTACGAGCAGTACTTC. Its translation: CASSQGRRPEVTPYEQYF.

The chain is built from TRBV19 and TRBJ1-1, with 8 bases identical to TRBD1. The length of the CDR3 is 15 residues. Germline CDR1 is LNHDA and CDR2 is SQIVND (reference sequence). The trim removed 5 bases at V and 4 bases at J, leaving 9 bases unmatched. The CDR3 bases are TGTGCCAGTAGTGGCCTCCTGGACAGGGCCACTGAAGCTTTCTTT. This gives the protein CASSGLLDRATEAFF.

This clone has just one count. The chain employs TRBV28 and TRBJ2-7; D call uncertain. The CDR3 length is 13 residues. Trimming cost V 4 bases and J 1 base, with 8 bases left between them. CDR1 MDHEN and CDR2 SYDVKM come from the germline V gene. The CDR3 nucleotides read TGTGCCAGCAGTTATTACTCATCCTACGAGCAGTACTTC. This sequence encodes CASSYYSSYEQYF.

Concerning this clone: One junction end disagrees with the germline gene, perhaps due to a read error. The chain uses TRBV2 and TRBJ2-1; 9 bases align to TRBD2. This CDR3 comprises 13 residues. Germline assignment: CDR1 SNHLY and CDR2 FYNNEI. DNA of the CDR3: TGTGCCAGCAGTGAAAGGGGGACTAGCTCTTATGTCTTC. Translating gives CASSERGTSSYVF.